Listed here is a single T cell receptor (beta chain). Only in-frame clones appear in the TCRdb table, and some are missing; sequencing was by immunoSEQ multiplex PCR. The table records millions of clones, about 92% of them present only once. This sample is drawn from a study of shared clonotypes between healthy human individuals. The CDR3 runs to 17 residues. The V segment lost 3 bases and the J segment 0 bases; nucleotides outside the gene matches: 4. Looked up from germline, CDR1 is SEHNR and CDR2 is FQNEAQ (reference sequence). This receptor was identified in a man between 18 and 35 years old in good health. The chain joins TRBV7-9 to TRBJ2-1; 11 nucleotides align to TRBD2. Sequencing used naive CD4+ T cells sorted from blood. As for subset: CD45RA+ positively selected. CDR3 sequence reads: CASSFGSGRGSYNEQFF. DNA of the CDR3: TGTGCCAGCAGCTTCGGTAGCGGGAGGGGCTCCTACAATGAGCAGTTCTTC.